A single T cell receptor (beta chain) is shown here with its context. As originally analysed: Amplified reference gene primers provided the basis for estimating nucleated cell counts. The data were produced by immunoSEQ multiplex PCR, yet TCRdb's version contains in-frame clones alone and is incomplete. V and J calls and clone size are those listed in that table; D and trimming were worked out from the DNA. The data show under 45,000 clones, more than 75% seen once. These data originate in a study of blood T cell repertoires in COVID-19. The V end lost 4 bases, the J end lost 3 bases, and 14 bases lay between the germline ends. The germline CDR1 and CDR2 sequences are SGHKS and YYEKEE (reference sequence). The CDR3 runs 15 residues.

The receptor was isolated from a man older than 75 with active COVID-19. Sequencing was done on a sample of peripheral blood. V and J are TRBV5-5 and TRBJ1-5, with D possibly TRBD1 on 6 matching bases. The CDR3 nucleotides read TGTGCCAGCAGCCTGTGGACAGTTCCCAATCAGCCCCAGCATTTT. It yields the protein CASSLWTVPNQPQHF.